This T cell receptor beta chain was profiled in a study of T-cell reconstitution after alpha-beta-depleted transplantation in children. Unique molecular identifiers were built into the TCRbeta library. MiXCR, run by TCRdb on the PCR reads, gives a single entry per CDR3 protein. The sample records roughly 500,000 distinct CDR3 sequences, approximately 32% being singletons. The ends lost 4 bases at V and 4 bases at J; junction bases unmatched: 3. The V gene's germline CDR1 is LGHNA and CDR2 YSLEER. The CDR3 sequence is 14 residues long. This chain connects TRBV4-3 to TRBJ2-3; 9 nucleotides align to TRBD2. The sample consisted of PBMCs from the stem cell graft donor, taken from the stem cell graft. The sequence derives from a human donor who donated a stem cell graft to a child with aplastic anemia. CDR3 sequence: CASSPQREADTQYF. CDR3 DNA: TGCGCCAGCAGCCCGCAGCGGGAGGCAGATACGCAGTATTTT.